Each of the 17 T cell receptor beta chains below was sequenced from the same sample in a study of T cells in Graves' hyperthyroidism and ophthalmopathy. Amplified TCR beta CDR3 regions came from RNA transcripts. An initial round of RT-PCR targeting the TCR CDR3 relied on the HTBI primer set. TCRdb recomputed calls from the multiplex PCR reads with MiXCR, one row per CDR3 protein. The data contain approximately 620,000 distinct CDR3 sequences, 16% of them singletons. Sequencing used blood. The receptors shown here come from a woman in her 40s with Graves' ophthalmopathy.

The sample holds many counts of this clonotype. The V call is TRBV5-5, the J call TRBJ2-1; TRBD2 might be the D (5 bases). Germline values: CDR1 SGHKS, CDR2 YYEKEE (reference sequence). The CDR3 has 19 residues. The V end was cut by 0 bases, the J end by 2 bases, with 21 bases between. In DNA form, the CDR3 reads TGTGCCAGCAGCTTGGGGCGGGCCGGCCTACTAGGGACCTACAATGAGCAGTTCTTC. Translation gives CASSLGRAGLLGTYNEQFF.

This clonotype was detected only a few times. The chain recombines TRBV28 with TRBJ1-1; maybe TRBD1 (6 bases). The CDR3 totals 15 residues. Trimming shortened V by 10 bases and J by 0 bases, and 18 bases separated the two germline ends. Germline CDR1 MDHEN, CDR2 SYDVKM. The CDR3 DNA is TGTGCCACTCACGGAGGGGGGGCGATGAACACTGAAGCTTTCTTT. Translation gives CATHGGGAMNTEAFF.

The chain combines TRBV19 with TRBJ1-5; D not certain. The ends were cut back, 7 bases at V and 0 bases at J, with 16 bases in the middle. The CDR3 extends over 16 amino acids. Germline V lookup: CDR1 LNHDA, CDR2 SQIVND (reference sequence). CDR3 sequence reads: CASTAGWDYSNQPQHF. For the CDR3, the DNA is TGTGCCAGTACCGCTGGGTGGGATTATAGCAATCAGCCCCAGCATTTT.

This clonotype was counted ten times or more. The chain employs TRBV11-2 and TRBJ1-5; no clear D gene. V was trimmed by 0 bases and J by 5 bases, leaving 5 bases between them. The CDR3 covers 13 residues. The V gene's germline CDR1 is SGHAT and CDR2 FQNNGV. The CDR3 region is CASSLEAYQPQHF. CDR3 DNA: TGTGCCAGCAGCTTAGAGGCATATCAGCCCCAGCATTTT.

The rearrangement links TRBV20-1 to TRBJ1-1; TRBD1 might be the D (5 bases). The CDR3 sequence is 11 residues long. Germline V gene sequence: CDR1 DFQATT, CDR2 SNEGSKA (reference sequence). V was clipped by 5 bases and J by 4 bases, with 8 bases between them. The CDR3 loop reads CSAARGTEAFF. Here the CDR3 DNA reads TGCAGTGCTGCAAGGGGCACTGAAGCTTTCTTT.

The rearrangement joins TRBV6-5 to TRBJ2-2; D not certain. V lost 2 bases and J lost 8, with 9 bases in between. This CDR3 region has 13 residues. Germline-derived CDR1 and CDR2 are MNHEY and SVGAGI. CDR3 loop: CASSYHYVGELFF. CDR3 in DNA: TGTGCCAGCAGTTACCATTATGTTGGGGAGCTGTTTTTT.

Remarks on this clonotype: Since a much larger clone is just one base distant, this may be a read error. The CDR3 loop reads CASSPGARATDTQYF. For the CDR3, the DNA is TGTGCCAGCAGCCCCGGGGCAAGGGCCACAGATACGCAGTATTTT. The gene calls are TRBV28 and TRBJ2-3; the D call may be TRBD1 or TRBD2 (5 bases each). The germline CDR1 and CDR2 sequences are MDHEN and SYDVKM. Trimming cost V 6 bases and J 2 bases, with 15 bases left between them. The CDR3 consists of 15 residues.

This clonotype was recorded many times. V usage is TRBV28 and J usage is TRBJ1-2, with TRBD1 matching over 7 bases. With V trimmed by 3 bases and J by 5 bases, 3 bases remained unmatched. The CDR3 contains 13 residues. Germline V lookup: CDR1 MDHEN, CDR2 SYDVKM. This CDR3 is CASSFRDSYGYTF. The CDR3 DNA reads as TGTGCCAGCAGTTTCCGGGACAGTTATGGCTACACCTTC.

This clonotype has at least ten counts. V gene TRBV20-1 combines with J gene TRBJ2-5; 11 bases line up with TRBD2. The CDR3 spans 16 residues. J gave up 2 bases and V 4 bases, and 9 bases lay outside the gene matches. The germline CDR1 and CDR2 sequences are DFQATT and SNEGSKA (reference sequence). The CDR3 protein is CSAIVAGGPTQETQYF. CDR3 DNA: TGCAGTGCTATAGTAGCGGGGGGGCCCACTCAAGAGACCCAGTACTTC.

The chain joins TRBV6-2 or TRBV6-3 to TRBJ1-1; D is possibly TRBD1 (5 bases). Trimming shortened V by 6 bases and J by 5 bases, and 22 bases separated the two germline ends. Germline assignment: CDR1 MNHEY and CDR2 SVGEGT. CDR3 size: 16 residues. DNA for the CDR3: TGTGCCAGCAGCCCCCGCCCGAGATGGGGGAGGACTGAAGCTTTCTTT. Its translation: CASSPRPRWGRTEAFF.

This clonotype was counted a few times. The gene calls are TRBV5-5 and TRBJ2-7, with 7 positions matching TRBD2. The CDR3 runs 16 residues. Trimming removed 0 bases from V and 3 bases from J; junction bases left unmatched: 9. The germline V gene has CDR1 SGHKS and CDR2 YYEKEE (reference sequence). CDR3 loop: CASSLAYGGSLYEQYF. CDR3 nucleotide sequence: TGTGCCAGCAGCTTGGCCTATGGCGGGAGCCTCTACGAGCAGTACTTC.

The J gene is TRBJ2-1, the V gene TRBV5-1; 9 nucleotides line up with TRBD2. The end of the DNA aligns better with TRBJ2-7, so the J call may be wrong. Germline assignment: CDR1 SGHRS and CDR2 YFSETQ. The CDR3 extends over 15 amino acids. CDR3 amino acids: CASSREVAGDNEQYF. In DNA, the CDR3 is TGCGCCAGCAGCAGGGAGGTAGCGGGAGACAATGAGCAGTACTTC.

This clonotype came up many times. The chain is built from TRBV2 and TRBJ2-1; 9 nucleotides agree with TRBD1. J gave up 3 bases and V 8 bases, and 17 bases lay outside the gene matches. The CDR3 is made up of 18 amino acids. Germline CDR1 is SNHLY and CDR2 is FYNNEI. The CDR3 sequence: CASRGGTGQSGLYNEQFF. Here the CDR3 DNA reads TGTGCCAGCCGAGGTGGGACAGGGCAAAGCGGGCTCTACAATGAGCAGTTCTTC.

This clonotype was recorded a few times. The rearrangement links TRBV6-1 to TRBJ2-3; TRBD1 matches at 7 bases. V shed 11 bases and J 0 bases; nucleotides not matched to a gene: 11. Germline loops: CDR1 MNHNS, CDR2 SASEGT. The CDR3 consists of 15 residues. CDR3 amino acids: CAPPAGTVSTDTQYF. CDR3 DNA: TGTGCCCCCCCGGCCGGGACAGTAAGCACAGATACGCAGTATTTT.

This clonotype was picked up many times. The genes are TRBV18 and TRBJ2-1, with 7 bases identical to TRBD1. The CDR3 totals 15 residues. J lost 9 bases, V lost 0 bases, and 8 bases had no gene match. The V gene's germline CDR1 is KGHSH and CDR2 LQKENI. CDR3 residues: CASSPPGIQGSEQFF. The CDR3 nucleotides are TGTGCCAGCTCACCACCGGGTATACAGGGGAGTGAGCAGTTCTTC.

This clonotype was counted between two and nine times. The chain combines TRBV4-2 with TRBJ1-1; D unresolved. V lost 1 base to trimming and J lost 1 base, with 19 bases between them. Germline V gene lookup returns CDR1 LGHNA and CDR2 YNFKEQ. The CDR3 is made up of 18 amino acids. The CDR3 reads CASSQATTRSKGNTEAFF. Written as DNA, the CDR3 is TGTGCCAGCAGCCAAGCAACGACAAGGAGCAAAGGGAACACTGAAGCTTTCTTT.

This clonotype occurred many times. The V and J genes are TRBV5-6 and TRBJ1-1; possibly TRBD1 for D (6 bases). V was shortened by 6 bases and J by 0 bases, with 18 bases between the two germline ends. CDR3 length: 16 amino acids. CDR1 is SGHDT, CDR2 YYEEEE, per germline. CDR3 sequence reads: CASTIGWGRLNTEAFF. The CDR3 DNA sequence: TGTGCCAGCACCATTGGGTGGGGGCGGCTGAACACTGAAGCTTTCTTT.